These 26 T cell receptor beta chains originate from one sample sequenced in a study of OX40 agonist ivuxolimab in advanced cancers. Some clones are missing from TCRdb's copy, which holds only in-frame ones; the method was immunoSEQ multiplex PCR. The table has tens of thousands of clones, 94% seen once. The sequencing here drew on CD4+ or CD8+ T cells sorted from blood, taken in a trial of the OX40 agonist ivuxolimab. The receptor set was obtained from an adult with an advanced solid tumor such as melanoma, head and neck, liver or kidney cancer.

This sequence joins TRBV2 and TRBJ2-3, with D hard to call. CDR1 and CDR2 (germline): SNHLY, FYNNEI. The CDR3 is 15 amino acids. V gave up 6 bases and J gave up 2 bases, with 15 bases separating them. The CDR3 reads CASSPSGAPTDTQYF. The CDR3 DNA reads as TGTGCCAGCAGCCCGTCTGGCGCCCCCACAGATACGCAGTATTTT.

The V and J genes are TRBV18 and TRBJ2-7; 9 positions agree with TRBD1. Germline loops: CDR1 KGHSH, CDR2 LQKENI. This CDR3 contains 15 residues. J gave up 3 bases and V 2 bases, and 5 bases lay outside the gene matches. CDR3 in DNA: TGTGCCAGCTCACCAGCCGGGACAGGGAGCTACGAGCAGTACTTC. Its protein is CASSPAGTGSYEQYF.

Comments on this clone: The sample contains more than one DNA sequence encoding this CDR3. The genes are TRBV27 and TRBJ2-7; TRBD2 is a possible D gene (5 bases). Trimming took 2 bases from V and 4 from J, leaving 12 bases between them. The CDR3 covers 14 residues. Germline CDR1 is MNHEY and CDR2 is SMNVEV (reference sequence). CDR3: CASSLGLAGYEQYF. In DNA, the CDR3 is TGTGCCAGCAGTTTAGGGCTAGCCGGATACGAGCAGTACTTC.

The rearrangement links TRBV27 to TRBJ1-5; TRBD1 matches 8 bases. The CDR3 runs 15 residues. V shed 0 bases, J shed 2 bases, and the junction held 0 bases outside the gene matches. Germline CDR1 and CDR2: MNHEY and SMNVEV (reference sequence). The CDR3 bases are TGTGCCAGCAGTTTATCGGACAGGGGCAATCAGCCCCAGCATTTT. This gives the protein CASSLSDRGNQPQHF.

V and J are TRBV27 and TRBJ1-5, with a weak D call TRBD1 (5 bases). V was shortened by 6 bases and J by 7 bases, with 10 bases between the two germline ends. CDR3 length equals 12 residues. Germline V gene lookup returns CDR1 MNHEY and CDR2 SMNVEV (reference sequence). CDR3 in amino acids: CASSQGGQPQHF. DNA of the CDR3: TGTGCCAGCAGCCAGGGTGGGCAGCCCCAGCATTTT.

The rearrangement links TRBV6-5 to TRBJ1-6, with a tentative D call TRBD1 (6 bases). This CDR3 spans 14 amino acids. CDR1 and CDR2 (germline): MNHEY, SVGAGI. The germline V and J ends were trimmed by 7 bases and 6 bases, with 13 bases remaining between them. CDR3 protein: CASTAGAGNSPLHF. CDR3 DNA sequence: TGTGCCAGCACTGCGGGGGCCGGTAATTCACCCCTCCACTTT.

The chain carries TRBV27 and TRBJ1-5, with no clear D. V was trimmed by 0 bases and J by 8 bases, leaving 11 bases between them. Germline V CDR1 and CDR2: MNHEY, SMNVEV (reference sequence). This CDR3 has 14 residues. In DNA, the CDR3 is TGTGCCAGCAGTTTATCGGAAAGTCTGAAGCCCCAGCATTTT. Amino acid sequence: CASSLSESLKPQHF.

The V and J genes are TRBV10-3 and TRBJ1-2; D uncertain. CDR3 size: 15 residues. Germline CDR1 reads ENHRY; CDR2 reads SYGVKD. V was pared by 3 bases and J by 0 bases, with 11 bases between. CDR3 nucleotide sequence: TGTGCCATCAGTGAATCTTATGATCCTAACTATGGCTACACCTTC. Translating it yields CAISESYDPNYGYTF.

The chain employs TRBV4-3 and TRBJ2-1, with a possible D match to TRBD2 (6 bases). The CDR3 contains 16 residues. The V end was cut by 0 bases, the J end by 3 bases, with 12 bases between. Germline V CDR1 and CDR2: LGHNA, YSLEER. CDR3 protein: CASSQDGGTFYNEQFF. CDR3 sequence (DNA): TGCGCCAGCAGCCAAGACGGAGGGACCTTCTACAATGAGCAGTTCTTC.

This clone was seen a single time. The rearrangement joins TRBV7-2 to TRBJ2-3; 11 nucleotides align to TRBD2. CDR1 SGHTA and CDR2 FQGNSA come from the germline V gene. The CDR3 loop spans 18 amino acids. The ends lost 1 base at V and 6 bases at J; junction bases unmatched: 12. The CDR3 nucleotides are TGTGCCAGCAGCTTAGTAATGCCTAGCGGGGGGCGGTTGGATACGCAGTATTTT. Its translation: CASSLVMPSGGRLDTQYF.

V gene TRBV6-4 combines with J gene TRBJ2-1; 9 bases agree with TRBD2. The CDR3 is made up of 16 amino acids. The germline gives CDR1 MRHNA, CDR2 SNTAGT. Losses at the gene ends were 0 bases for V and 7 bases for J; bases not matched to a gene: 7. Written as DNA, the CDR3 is TGTGCCAGCAGTGACTCGGGCGGGGGGGCCGGTAATGAGCAGTTCTTC. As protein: CASSDSGGGAGNEQFF.

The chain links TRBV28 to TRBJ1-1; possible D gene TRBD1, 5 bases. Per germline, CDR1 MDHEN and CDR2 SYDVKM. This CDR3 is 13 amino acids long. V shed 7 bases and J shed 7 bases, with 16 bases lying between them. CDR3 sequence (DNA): TGTGCCAGCACCCACCGGGGCCCGTATGAAGCTTTCTTT. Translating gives CASTHRGPYEAFF.

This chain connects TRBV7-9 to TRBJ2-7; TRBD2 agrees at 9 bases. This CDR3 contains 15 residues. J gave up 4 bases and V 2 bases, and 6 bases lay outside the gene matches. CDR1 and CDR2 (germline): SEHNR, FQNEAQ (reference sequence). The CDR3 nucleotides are TGTGCCAGCAGCTTATCTGGCGGGAGGGCATACGAGCAGTACTTC. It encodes CASSLSGGRAYEQYF.

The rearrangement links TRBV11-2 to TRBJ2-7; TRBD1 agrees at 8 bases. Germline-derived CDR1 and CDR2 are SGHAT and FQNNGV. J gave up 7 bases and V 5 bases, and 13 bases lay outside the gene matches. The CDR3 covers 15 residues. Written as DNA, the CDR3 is TGTGCCAGCAGCATCCCGGGGAACAGGGGGTGGGAGCAGTACTTC. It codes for CASSIPGNRGWEQYF.

CDR3 coding DNA: TGCGCCAGCAGCCCCCAAGGGGGGGCCGATACGCAGTATTTT. As protein: CASSPQGGADTQYF. The J gene is TRBJ2-3, the V gene TRBV4-3; a weak D match, TRBD2 (7 bases). Trimming shortened V by 4 bases and J by 6 bases, and 14 bases separated the two germline ends. Germline loops: CDR1 LGHNA, CDR2 YSLEER. This CDR3 is 14 amino acids long.

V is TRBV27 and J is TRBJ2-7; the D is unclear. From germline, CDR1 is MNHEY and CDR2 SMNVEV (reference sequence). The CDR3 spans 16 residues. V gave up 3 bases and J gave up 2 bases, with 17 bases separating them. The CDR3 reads CASSFSTLMIPYEQYF. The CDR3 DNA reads TGTGCCAGCAGTTTTTCGACGCTTATGATTCCCTACGAGCAGTACTTC.

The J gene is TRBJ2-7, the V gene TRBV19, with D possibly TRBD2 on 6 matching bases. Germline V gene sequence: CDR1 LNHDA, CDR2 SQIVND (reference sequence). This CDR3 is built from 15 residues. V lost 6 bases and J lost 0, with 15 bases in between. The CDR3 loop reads CASRAGLGSSYEQYF. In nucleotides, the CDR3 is TGTGCCAGTAGGGCGGGACTGGGAAGCTCCTACGAGCAGTACTTC.

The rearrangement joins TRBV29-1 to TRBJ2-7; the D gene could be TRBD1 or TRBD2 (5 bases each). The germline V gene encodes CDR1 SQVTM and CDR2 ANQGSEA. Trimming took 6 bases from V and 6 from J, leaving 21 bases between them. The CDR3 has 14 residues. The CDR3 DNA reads TGCAGCGTCGAGGTTGGGACGGATACCTTCGAGCAGTACTTC. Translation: CSVEVGTDTFEQYF.

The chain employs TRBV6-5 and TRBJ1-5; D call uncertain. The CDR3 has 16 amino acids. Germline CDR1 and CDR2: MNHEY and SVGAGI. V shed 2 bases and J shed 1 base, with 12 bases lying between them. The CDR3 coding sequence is TGTGCCAGCAGTTACGGGAGTGTTACGAGCAATCAGCCCCAGCATTTT. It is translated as CASSYGSVTSNQPQHF.

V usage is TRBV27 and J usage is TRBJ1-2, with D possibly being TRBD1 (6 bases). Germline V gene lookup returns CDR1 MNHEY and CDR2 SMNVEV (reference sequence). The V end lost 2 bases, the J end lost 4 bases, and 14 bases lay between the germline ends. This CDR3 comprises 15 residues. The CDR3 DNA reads TGTGCCAGCAGTTTAGGGCAGGGACAAGGCTATGGCTACACCTTC. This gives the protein CASSLGQGQGYGYTF.

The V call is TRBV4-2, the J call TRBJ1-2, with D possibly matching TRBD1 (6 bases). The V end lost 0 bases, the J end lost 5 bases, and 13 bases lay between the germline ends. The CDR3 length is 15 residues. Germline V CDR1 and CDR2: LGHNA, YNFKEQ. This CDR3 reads CASSQEGNRVYGYTF. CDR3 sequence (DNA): TGTGCCAGCAGCCAAGAAGGAAACAGGGTTTATGGCTACACCTTC.

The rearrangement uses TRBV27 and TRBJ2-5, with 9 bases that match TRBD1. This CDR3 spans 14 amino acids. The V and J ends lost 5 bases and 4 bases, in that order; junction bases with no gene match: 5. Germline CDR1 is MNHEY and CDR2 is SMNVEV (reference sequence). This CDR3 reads CASSETGGRETQYF. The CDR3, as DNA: TGTGCCAGCAGTGAGACAGGGGGAAGAGAGACCCAGTACTTC.

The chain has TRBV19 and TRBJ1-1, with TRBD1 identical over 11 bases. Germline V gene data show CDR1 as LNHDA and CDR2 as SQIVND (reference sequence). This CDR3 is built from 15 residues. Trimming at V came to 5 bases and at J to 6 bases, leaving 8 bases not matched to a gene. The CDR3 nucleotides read TGTGCCAGTAGTGTCCGGGACAGGGGGACCTCTGAAGCTTTCTTT. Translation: CASSVRDRGTSEAFF.

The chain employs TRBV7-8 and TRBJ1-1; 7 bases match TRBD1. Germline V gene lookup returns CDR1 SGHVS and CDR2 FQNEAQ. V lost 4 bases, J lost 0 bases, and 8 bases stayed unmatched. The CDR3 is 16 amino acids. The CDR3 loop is CASSSGTDTLNTEAFF. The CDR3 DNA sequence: TGTGCCAGCAGCTCAGGGACAGATACGTTGAACACTGAAGCTTTCTTT. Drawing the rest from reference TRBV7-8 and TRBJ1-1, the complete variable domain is GAGVSQSPRYKVAKRGQDVALRCDPISGHVSLFWYQQALGQGPEFLTYFQNEAQLDKSGLPSDRFFAERPEGSVSTLKIQRTQQEDSAVYLCASSSGTDTLNTEAFFGQGTRLTVV.

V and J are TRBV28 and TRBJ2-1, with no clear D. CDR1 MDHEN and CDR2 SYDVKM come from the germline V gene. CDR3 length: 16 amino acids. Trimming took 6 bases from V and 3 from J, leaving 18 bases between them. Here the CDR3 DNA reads TGTGCCAGCAGCCCCCGCAAGTTAGGCGGCTACAATGAGCAGTTCTTC. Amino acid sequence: CASSPRKLGGYNEQFF.

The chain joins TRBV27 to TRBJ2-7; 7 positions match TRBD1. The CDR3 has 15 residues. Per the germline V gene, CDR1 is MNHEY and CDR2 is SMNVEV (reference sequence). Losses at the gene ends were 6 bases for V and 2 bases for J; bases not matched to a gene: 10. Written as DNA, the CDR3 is TGTGCCAGCAGCCAAAGGGGGACAGAAGCCTACGAGCAGTACTTC. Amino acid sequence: CASSQRGTEAYEQYF.